What follows are 18 T cell receptor beta chains derived from one specimen sequenced in a study of blood T cell repertoires in COVID-19. Some clones are missing from TCRdb's copy, which holds only in-frame ones; the method was immunoSEQ multiplex PCR. The sample records some 87,000 clones, around 87% being singletons. Sample: peripheral blood. Every receptor here comes from a human donor in a cohort sampled during active COVID-19.

The CDR3 loop reads CASSLTGNYEQYF. CDR3 nucleotide sequence: TGTGCCAGCAGCTTGACGGGAAACTACGAGCAGTACTTC. The V gene is TRBV11-2, the J gene TRBJ2-7; D possibly corresponds to TRBD2 (5 bases). Trimming pared 3 bases from V and 3 bases from J, leaving 9 bases between. Germline loops: CDR1 SGHAT, CDR2 FQNNGV. The CDR3 is 13 residues long.

The chain combines TRBV6-4 with TRBJ2-1; D is unresolved. This CDR3 spans 12 amino acids. Looked up from germline, CDR1 is MRHNA and CDR2 is SNTAGT. Trimming took 2 bases from V and 10 from J, leaving 9 bases between them. The CDR3 coding sequence is TGTGCCAGCAGTGACCACATCGGGGAGCAGTTCTTC. Translating it yields CASSDHIGEQFF.

The J gene is TRBJ2-1, the V gene TRBV7-2, with 8 bases matching TRBD1. Germline CDR1 and CDR2: SGHTA and FQGNSA. With V trimmed by 5 bases and J by 6 bases, 9 bases remained unmatched. This CDR3 spans 15 amino acids. The CDR3 here is CASSPGQGRGNEQFF. In nucleotides, the CDR3 is TGTGCCAGCAGCCCCGGACAGGGACGGGGCAATGAGCAGTTCTTC.

The chain uses TRBV19 and TRBJ1-1, with D possibly being TRBD1 (5 bases). CDR1 and CDR2 (germline): LNHDA, SQIVND (reference sequence). Trimming took off 0 bases at V and 6 bases at J, with 11 bases between the two ends. CDR3 size: 14 residues. CDR3 region: CASSIDRAVAEAFF. DNA for the CDR3: TGTGCCAGTAGTATAGACAGGGCGGTCGCTGAAGCTTTCTTT.

The chain couples TRBV19 to TRBJ1-1; possibly TRBD1 for D (6 bases). The CDR3 sequence is 13 residues long. Trimming took 3 bases from V and 5 from J, leaving 10 bases between them. CDR1 LNHDA and CDR2 SQIVND come from the germline V gene (reference sequence). The CDR3 loop is CASSISGETEAFF. The CDR3, as DNA: TGTGCCAGTAGTATCTCAGGGGAAACTGAAGCTTTCTTT.

Notes on this clone: Sequence at one end of the junction differs from germline and may be a read error. The genes are TRBV7-8 and TRBJ2-3; TRBD2 is a possible D gene (5 bases). This CDR3 spans 17 amino acids. Germline CDR1 SGHVS, CDR2 FQNEAQ. CDR3 sequence: CASSLALGFPSTDTQYF. The CDR3 nucleotides read TGTGCCAGCAGCCTAGCCCTCGGGTTCCCTAGCACAGATACGCAGTATTTT.

The chain couples TRBV18 to TRBJ1-6, with TRBD1 matching 8 bases. The V gene end was trimmed by 3 bases and the J gene end by 9 bases; junction bases not matched to a gene: 4. Germline-derived CDR1 and CDR2 are KGHSH and LQKENI. The CDR3 sequence is 14 residues long. The CDR3 reads CASSPDRGRSPLHF. CDR3 nucleotide sequence: TGTGCCAGCTCACCTGACAGGGGACGTTCACCCCTCCACTTT.

This clone was detected only once. The chain combines TRBV5-1 with TRBJ1-2, with TRBD1 matching 9 bases. The CDR3 sequence is 15 residues long. V trimming: 7 bases; J trimming: 3 bases; junction bases outside the gene matches: 10. Germline V CDR1 and CDR2: SGHRS, YFSETQ. The CDR3 DNA sequence: TGCGCCAGCGGAACGGGACAGGGAAGAGACTATGGCTACACCTTC. This translates into CASGTGQGRDYGYTF.

The chain couples TRBV6-5 to TRBJ1-3; weak D call: TRBD1 (5 bases). Trimming took off 0 bases at V and 0 bases at J, with 6 bases between the two ends. Germline V gives CDR1 MNHEY, CDR2 SVGAGI. The CDR3 contains 15 residues. This CDR3 reads CASSYSGVSGNTIYF. The CDR3 DNA sequence: TGTGCCAGCAGTTACTCAGGGGTCTCTGGAAACACCATATATTTT.

This clone occurred a few times. The J gene is TRBJ1-2, the V gene TRBV6-4, with D tentatively TRBD1 (5 bases). The germline CDR1 and CDR2 sequences are MRHNA and SNTAGT. Trimming pared 2 bases from V and 7 bases from J, leaving 17 bases between. This CDR3 spans 15 amino acids. The CDR3: CASSDTVQGVGGYTF. DNA of the CDR3: TGTGCCAGCAGTGACACCGTGCAGGGTGTGGGTGGCTACACCTTC.

The chain links TRBV5-5 to TRBJ2-3; no reliable D call. This CDR3 comprises 17 residues. The V and J ends lost 4 bases and 0 bases respectively, with 18 bases between them. Germline V gene sequence: CDR1 SGHKS, CDR2 YYEKEE (reference sequence). CDR3 in DNA: TGTGCCAGCAGCCCTCTTCCCTCAGTCCCTAGCACAGATACGCAGTATTTT. Protein product: CASSPLPSVPSTDTQYF.

V is TRBV4-1 and J is TRBJ2-2, with 10 bases identical to TRBD1. The germline CDR1 and CDR2 sequences are MGHRA and YSYEKL. This CDR3 is built from 19 residues. The V and J ends lost 3 bases and 0 bases, in that order; junction bases with no gene match: 10. The CDR3 DNA is TGCGCCAGCAGCCAGGACAGGGGGAACATATTCGCGAACACCGGGGAGCTGTTTTTT. Residues: CASSQDRGNIFANTGELFF.

V gene TRBV3-1 (or the pseudogene TRBV3-2) combines with J gene TRBJ2-3, with a tentative D call TRBD1 (5 bases). The germline CDR1 and CDR2 sequences are LGHDT and YNNKEL (reference sequence). There are 16 residues in the CDR3. Trimming removed 2 bases from V and 3 bases from J, with 15 bases in between. CDR3 sequence: CASSQPRTGPTDTQYF. The CDR3 coding sequence is TGTGCCAGCAGCCAACCGAGAACAGGACCTACAGATACGCAGTATTTT.

The J gene is TRBJ2-7, the V gene TRBV5-1; D ambiguous. The ends were cut back, 4 bases at V and 0 bases at J, with 11 bases in the middle. The germline V gene has CDR1 SGHRS and CDR2 YFSETQ. The CDR3 sequence is 14 residues long. The CDR3: CASSPGGTSYEQYF. The CDR3 coding sequence is TGCGCCAGCAGCCCTGGCGGTACCTCCTACGAGCAGTACTTC.

This sequence joins TRBV6-4 and TRBJ2-3; perhaps TRBD2 as D (5 bases). The CDR3 loop spans 12 amino acids. Germline CDR1 is MRHNA and CDR2 is SNTAGT. V was trimmed by 6 bases and J by 8 bases, leaving 12 bases between them. CDR3: CASSAPRGTQYF. For the CDR3, the DNA is TGTGCCAGCAGCGCGCCCCGGGGTACGCAGTATTTT.

The chain links TRBV29-1 to TRBJ2-1; D is unresolved. The CDR3 length is 12 residues. Germline loops: CDR1 SQVTM, CDR2 ANQGSEA. V was clipped by 3 bases and J by 6 bases, with 9 bases between them. CDR3 nucleotide sequence: TGCAGCGTTGATTATCTGGCCAATGAGCAGTTCTTC. Translation: CSVDYLANEQFF.

This chain links TRBV3-1 (or the pseudogene TRBV3-2) with TRBJ2-4; the D gene is possibly TRBD2 (6 bases). This CDR3 spans 14 amino acids. Germline V gene sequence: CDR1 LGHDT, CDR2 YNNKEL (reference sequence). V was cut by 1 base and J by 2 bases, with 6 bases left in between. The CDR3 loop reads CASSQGGTKNIQYF. CDR3 nucleotide sequence: TGTGCCAGCAGCCAAGGCGGGACCAAAAACATTCAGTACTTC.

This chain connects TRBV5-5 to TRBJ2-6, with D tentatively TRBD2 (5 bases). Germline lookup yields CDR1 SGHKS and CDR2 YYEKEE (reference sequence). The CDR3 sequence is 17 residues long. The V end lost 0 bases, the J end lost 3 bases, and 13 bases lay between the germline ends. The DNA of the CDR3 is TGTGCCAGCAGCTTGGTCGGGGTCTCTGGTGGGGCCAACGTCCTGACTTTC. It yields the protein CASSLVGVSGGANVLTF.